This TCR beta chain is drawn from a study of vaccination and CD4 T cells after COVID-19. Patients returned positive PCR results between March and December 2020, earlier than US Alpha, Beta and Delta variants. TCRdb passed the PCR reads through MiXCR, listing each CDR3 protein once. The repertoire has some 18,000 distinct CDR3 sequences, around two thirds of them found once; the top ten carry approximately 1.2%. Germline loops: CDR1 MGHRA, CDR2 YSYEKL. The CDR3 is 18 residues long. Deletions cut 1 base from V and 6 bases from J, with 19 bases between. The starting material was CD4+ T cells from blood, obtained after SARS-CoV-2 vaccination. This clonotype was obtained from a human donor who had recovered from COVID-19. The chain carries TRBV4-1 and TRBJ1-6; a possible D gene is TRBD1 (6 bases). CDR3 bases: TGCGCCAGCAGCCAAGTCCGGAGGGGGGGGAGGGGTAATTCACCCCTCCACTTT. This gives the protein CASSQVRRGGRGNSPLHF.